Each of the 11 T cell receptor beta chains below was sequenced from the same sample in a study of a mutant IDH1 vaccine in newly diagnosed glioma. Their antigen targets remain unknown. Clones were sequenced by immunoSEQ multiplex PCR, and TCRdb holds only the in-frame ones, with some missing. In the table there are around 33,000 clones, approximately 87% of which are singletons. Time point of the sample: week 47, end of study. The vaccine gave 300 ug of a 20-mer mutant IDH1 peptide subcutaneously per dose. The material sequenced was PBMCs, taken from a glioma patient whose treatment included an IDH1 peptide vaccine. The receptors stem from a woman aged 25 to 39 with glioma.

V gene TRBV29-1 combines with J gene TRBJ2-5; D remains unclear. Between the trimmed V and J ends, which lost 3 bases and 2 bases, there was a span of 13 bases. This CDR3 has 14 residues. The germline gives CDR1 SQVTM, CDR2 ANQGSEA. The CDR3 region is CSVEVYLEQETQYF. In DNA, the CDR3 is TGCAGCGTTGAGGTTTATCTAGAGCAAGAGACCCAGTACTTC.

The chain has TRBV2 and TRBJ2-3; TRBD1 might be the D (6 bases). The CDR3 runs 14 residues. V was shortened by 6 bases and J by 1 base, with 11 bases between the two germline ends. Germline assignment: CDR1 SNHLY and CDR2 FYNNEI. The CDR3 DNA reads as TGTGCCAGCAGGGGACACTTCGGCACAGATACGCAGTATTTT. Protein: CASRGHFGTDTQYF. The full variable domain, its missing parts supplied by reference TRBV2 and TRBJ2-3, is EPEVTQTPSHQVTQMGQEVILRCVPISNHLYFYWYRQILGQKVEFLVSFYNNEISEKSEIFDDQFSVERPDGSNFTLKIRSTKLEDSAMYFCASRGHFGTDTQYFGPGTRLTVL.

The chain combines TRBV5-8 with TRBJ2-7, with 9 bases aligning to TRBD1. Germline lookup yields CDR1 SGHTS and CDR2 YDEGEE. V shed 3 bases, J shed 0 bases, and the junction held 7 bases outside the gene matches. The CDR3 consists of 16 residues. The CDR3 spells CASSWVGTGFSYEQYF. The CDR3 coding sequence is TGTGCCAGCAGCTGGGTGGGGACAGGGTTCTCCTACGAGCAGTACTTC.

In its sample, this clone was seen once. The rearrangement links TRBV29-1 to TRBJ2-7, with D possibly being TRBD1 or TRBD2 (5 bases each). The V gene lost 8 bases and the J gene lost 9 bases, with 17 bases spanning the gap. The CDR3 has 11 amino acids. The germline V gene encodes CDR1 SQVTM and CDR2 ANQGSEA. This CDR3 reads CSIRDLNSQYF. The CDR3, as DNA: TGCAGCATCCGGGACCTCAACTCGCAGTACTTC.

V usage is TRBV2 and J usage is TRBJ1-3; D call uncertain. V was pared by 6 bases and J by 0 bases, with 3 bases between. This CDR3 spans 12 amino acids. The germline gives CDR1 SNHLY, CDR2 FYNNEI. CDR3 sequence reads: CASRLSGNTIYF. The CDR3 bases are TGTGCCAGCAGGCTCTCTGGAAACACCATATATTTT.

CDR3 amino acids: CSGRGTGVTEAFF. Here the CDR3 DNA reads TGCAGCGGGCGGGGGACAGGGGTTACTGAAGCTTTCTTT. The chain links TRBV29-1 to TRBJ1-1; 10 bases map to TRBD1. Germline V lookup: CDR1 SQVTM, CDR2 ANQGSEA. The CDR3 has 13 amino acids. Losses at the gene ends were 7 bases for V and 5 bases for J; bases not matched to a gene: 7.

The chain has TRBV6-5 and TRBJ1-1; possible D gene TRBD1, 6 bases. The CDR3 has 14 residues. The V gene's germline CDR1 is MNHEY and CDR2 SVGAGI. Between the trimmed V and J ends, which lost 6 bases and 1 base, there was a span of 12 bases. The CDR3 DNA reads TGTGCCAGCAGATCCGGACAGCAGAACACTGAAGCTTTCTTT. It specifies CASRSGQQNTEAFF.

The V gene is TRBV14, the J gene TRBJ2-5; 8 bases are a match to TRBD2. After removal of 3 bases from V and 5 bases from J, the junction contained 8 bases not matched to a gene. Germline-derived CDR1 and CDR2 are SGHDN and FVKESK. This CDR3 comprises 15 residues. The CDR3 region is CASSHTSGGRETQYF. The CDR3 DNA sequence: TGTGCCAGCAGCCACACTAGCGGCGGCCGGGAGACCCAGTACTTC.

V is TRBV5-1 and J is TRBJ1-1, with D unresolved. The length of the CDR3 is 14 residues. V was pared by 0 bases and J by 1 base, with 7 bases between. CDR1 is SGHRS, CDR2 YFSETQ, per germline. The CDR3 bases are TGCGCCAGCAGCTTGGACGGTGGGAACACTGAAGCTTTCTTT. Its translation is CASSLDGGNTEAFF. Full variable domain (outside the CDR3, taken from reference TRBV5-1 and TRBJ1-1): KAGVTQTPRYLIKTRGQQVTLSCSPISGHRSVSWYQQTPGQGLQFLFEYFSETQRNKGNFPGRFSGRQFSNSRSEMNVSTLELGDSALYLCASSLDGGNTEAFFGQGTRLTVV.

This CDR3 reads CASSFTGNYGYTF. CDR3 nucleotide sequence: TGTGCCAGCAGCTTTACAGGGAACTATGGCTACACCTTC. The V and J genes are TRBV5-6 and TRBJ1-2; tentatively, D is TRBD1 (6 bases). CDR1 and CDR2 (germline): SGHDT, YYEEEE. The CDR3 contains 13 residues. V was pared by 2 bases and J by 2 bases, with 7 bases between.

The V gene is TRBV4-3, the J gene TRBJ2-3, with 12 bases matching TRBD2. The CDR3 runs 18 residues. V dropped 4 bases and J dropped 2; count of bases not matched to a gene: 10. Per germline, CDR1 LGHNA and CDR2 YSLEER. Here the CDR3 reads CASSLTSGGLPPTDTQYF. CDR3 DNA: TGCGCCAGCAGCCTAACTAGCGGGGGGCTCCCGCCCACAGATACGCAGTATTTT.